This T cell receptor (beta chain) is drawn from a study of blood T cells in healthy people across ages. A second PCR of roughly 6 to 12 cycles used a sample-barcoded 5' primer and a J-beta primer mix. Via MiXCR, TCRdb re-called the 5' RACE reads, giving one row per CDR3 protein. The data hold 1.5 million or so distinct CDR3 sequences, with approximately 43% observed a single time. V lost 6 bases and J 4 bases, leaving 13 bases between the germline ends. This CDR3 region has 14 residues. Each sample had at least 6 million PBMCs isolated. This clonotype was sampled from a woman between 18 and 29 years old in good health. Sequencing input: blood. V is TRBV12-3 or TRBV12-4 and J is TRBJ1-5, with TRBD1 as a possible D gene (6 bases). The CDR3 sequence: CASREQGSNQPQHF. Here the CDR3 DNA reads TGTGCCAGCAGGGAACAGGGATCTAATCAGCCCCAGCATTTT.